Listed here are 22 T cell receptor beta chains from one sample, sequenced in a study of patients and donors after allogeneic stem cell transplantation. One entry per CDR3 protein, called by TCRdb with MiXCR from the RT-PCR reads. Of about a million distinct CDR3 sequences in the sample, roughly 18% were seen once. The sample taken for sequencing was blood, either unsorted or a sorted T cell fraction (not recorded which). The receptors stem from a human donor who was either an allogeneic HSCT recipient or a stem cell or donor lymphocyte infusion donor (not recorded which). It is not recorded whose cells these are; they may come from a transplant donor.

The chain combines TRBV7-9 with TRBJ2-7; D ambiguous. This CDR3 comprises 12 residues. Germline loops: CDR1 SEHNR, CDR2 FQNEAQ (reference sequence). The V gene lost 4 bases and the J gene lost 4 bases, with 8 bases spanning the gap. CDR3 residues: CASSSQEYEQYF. The DNA of the CDR3 is TGTGCCAGCAGCTCCCAAGAGTACGAGCAGTACTTC.

This clonotype was seen only a few times. The rearrangement joins TRBV3-1 to TRBJ1-6; a weak D match, TRBD1 (5 bases). With 0 bases removed from V and 6 bases from J, the gap between germline ends came to 9 bases. Germline loops: CDR1 LGHDT, CDR2 YNNKEL (reference sequence). This CDR3 spans 15 amino acids. The CDR3 spells CASSQEGRANSPLHF. DNA of the CDR3: TGTGCCAGCAGCCAAGAAGGCAGGGCTAATTCACCCCTCCACTTT. The full variable domain, rest sourced from reference TRBV3-1 and TRBJ1-6, is DTAVSQTPKYLVTQMGNDKSIKCEQNLGHDTMYWYKQDSKKFLKIMFSYNNKELIINETVPNRFSPKSPDKAHLNLHINSLELGDSAVYFCASSQEGRANSPLHFGNGTRLTVT.

The sample holds a few counts of this clonotype. V usage is TRBV5-6 and J usage is TRBJ2-1; D is unclear. Germline CDR1 is SGHDT and CDR2 is YYEEEE. The CDR3 is 15 residues long. Trimming cost V 1 base and J 2 bases, with 10 bases left between them. CDR3 coding DNA: TGTGCCAGCAGCTTGCTAAAGAAAGCCTACAATGAGCAGTTCTTC. As protein: CASSLLKKAYNEQFF.

The chain joins TRBV3-1 to TRBJ2-5; TRBD2 might be the D (6 bases). V was pared by 3 bases and J by 4 bases, with 9 bases between. The germline V gene encodes CDR1 LGHDT and CDR2 YNNKEL (reference sequence). There are 13 residues in the CDR3. CDR3 residues: CASSHGTAETQYF. CDR3 coding DNA: TGTGCCAGCAGCCACGGGACTGCAGAGACCCAGTACTTC.

This clonotype was counted only a few times. The gene calls are TRBV6-1 and TRBJ1-6; D perhaps matches TRBD1 (5 bases). V lost 2 bases and J lost 10, with 21 bases in between. The germline V gene encodes CDR1 MNHNS and CDR2 SASEGT. This CDR3 contains 17 residues. The CDR3 region is CASSERSLEGDGSPLHF. CDR3 in DNA: TGTGCCAGCAGTGAAAGGTCTTTGGAAGGGGATGGATCACCCCTCCACTTT.

This chain joins TRBV6-2 or TRBV6-3 and TRBJ2-1, with 10 bases fitting TRBD2. The CDR3 spans 16 residues. Germline assignment: CDR1 MNHEY and CDR2 SVGEGT. Trimming cost V 5 bases and J 6 bases; bases outside gene matches: 10. The CDR3 DNA reads TGTGCCAGCAGTCAAAGGTTAGCGGGGGGCCGCAATGAGCAGTTCTTC. Amino acid sequence: CASSQRLAGGRNEQFF.

The CDR3 DNA is TGCGCCAGCAGCCAAGATGGGGCTCGGGGGGGGGCTGAAGCTTTCTTT. Amino acid sequence: CASSQDGARGGAEAFF. The gene calls are TRBV4-1 and TRBJ1-1; TRBD1 might be the D (5 bases). Germline CDR1 reads MGHRA; CDR2 reads YSYEKL. The germline V and J ends were trimmed by 0 bases and 6 bases, with 17 bases remaining between them. CDR3 length: 16 amino acids.

This clonotype was seen only a few times. The chain carries TRBV15 and TRBJ1-2, with D tentatively TRBD1 (5 bases). The germline V gene encodes CDR1 LNHNV and CDR2 YYDKDF (reference sequence). The CDR3 is 15 amino acids. Between the trimmed V and J ends, which lost 3 bases and 0 bases, there was a span of 11 bases. CDR3 residues: CATSSSWTTNYGYTF. The CDR3 DNA is TGTGCCACCAGCAGTTCCTGGACAACTAACTATGGCTACACCTTC.

This clonotype was seen a handful of times. V and J are TRBV4-2 and TRBJ2-1; 7 nucleotides line up with TRBD2. With 3 bases clipped from V and 7 bases from J, the junction kept 9 bases outside the gene matches. CDR1 and CDR2 (germline): LGHNA, YNFKEQ. This CDR3 comprises 15 residues. CDR3 amino acids: CASSHMSGGSNEQFF. The CDR3 nucleotides are TGTGCCAGCAGCCATATGAGTGGCGGGAGTAATGAGCAGTTCTTC.

This clonotype was observed a few times. The J gene is TRBJ2-1, the V gene TRBV11-2; possibly TRBD2 for D (7 bases). V was cut by 1 base and J by 4 bases, with 20 bases left in between. The CDR3 extends over 18 amino acids. Germline CDR1 SGHAT, CDR2 FQNNGV. The CDR3 DNA follows: TGTGCCAGCAGCTTAGTGAGTCTGGGGGGGGCCGATTACAATGAGCAGTTCTTC. It codes for CASSLVSLGGADYNEQFF. Full variable domain (remainder filled in from reference TRBV11-2 and TRBJ2-1): EAGVAQSPRYKIIEKRQSVAFWCNPISGHATLYWYQQILGQGPKLLIQFQNNGVVDDSQLPKDRFSAERLKGVDSTLKIQPAKLEDSAVYLCASSLVSLGGADYNEQFFGPGTRLTVL.

The chain joins TRBV6-2 or TRBV6-3 to TRBJ1-2; D remains ambiguous. Germline assignment: CDR1 MNHEY and CDR2 SVGEGT. The CDR3 loop spans 13 amino acids. V was shortened by 8 bases and J by 6 bases, with 16 bases between the two germline ends. CDR3 residues: CASQTRDTNGYTF. The DNA of the CDR3 is TGTGCCAGCCAAACCCGAGACACCAATGGCTACACCTTC.

The chain is built from TRBV12-3 or TRBV12-4 and TRBJ1-2, with no clear D. The V end lost 3 bases, the J end lost 3 bases, and 11 bases lay between the germline ends. The CDR3 totals 14 residues. Written as DNA, the CDR3 is TGTGCCAGCAGTTTTCAGCATACGTACTATGGCTACACCTTC. This gives the protein CASSFQHTYYGYTF.

The rearrangement uses TRBV12-3 or TRBV12-4 and TRBJ2-7, with a weak D call TRBD2 (5 bases). Between the trimmed V and J ends, which lost 5 bases and 5 bases, there was a span of 7 bases. CDR3 length: 11 residues. The CDR3 here is CASSTRHEQYF. The CDR3 nucleotides are TGTGCCAGCAGTACTAGGCACGAGCAGTACTTC.

In this sample, this clonotype turned up a few times. The chain couples TRBV5-1 to TRBJ2-4; TRBD1 matches 7 bases. The CDR3 has 14 residues. Trimming at V came to 4 bases and at J to 9 bases, leaving 10 bases not matched to a gene. Germline CDR1 reads SGHRS; CDR2 reads YFSETQ. CDR3 sequence: CASSSTTGAAIQYF. The CDR3 DNA sequence: TGCGCCAGCAGCAGCACTACAGGGGCGGCCATTCAGTACTTC. Full variable domain (rest looked up from reference TRBV5-1 and TRBJ2-4): KAGVTQTPRYLIKTRGQQVTLSCSPISGHRSVSWYQQTPGQGLQFLFEYFSETQRNKGNFPGRFSGRQFSNSRSEMNVSTLELGDSALYLCASSSTTGAAIQYFGAGTRLSVL.

The chain recombines TRBV7-2 with TRBJ1-4; D uncertain. The V gene's germline CDR1 is SGHTA and CDR2 FQGNSA. Trimming took off 1 base at V and 3 bases at J, with 9 bases between the two ends. The CDR3 spans 15 residues. The CDR3 region is CASSLDGRPNEKLFF. The CDR3 nucleotides read TGTGCCAGCAGCTTAGACGGACGGCCTAATGAAAAACTGTTTTTT.

This clonotype has just a few counts. V usage is TRBV20-1 and J usage is TRBJ2-5; D gene unclear. V was shortened by 6 bases and J by 5 bases, with 10 bases between the two germline ends. Germline V lookup: CDR1 DFQATT, CDR2 SNEGSKA (reference sequence). There are 11 residues in the CDR3. For the CDR3, the DNA is TGCAGTGCGGAAACTGGGGAGACCCAGTACTTC. It specifies CSAETGETQYF.

This rearrangement joins TRBV7-6 to TRBJ2-7; perhaps TRBD1 as D (6 bases). The germline CDR1 and CDR2 sequences are SGHVS and FNYEAQ. V shed 5 bases and J shed 5 bases, with 16 bases lying between them. This CDR3 contains 14 residues. In DNA form, the CDR3 reads TGTGCCAGCAGCCCGTTAGGGGGAACCGACGAGCAGTACTTC. Amino acid sequence: CASSPLGGTDEQYF.

This chain joins TRBV12-3 or TRBV12-4 and TRBJ2-7; 10 bases match TRBD2. The CDR3 has 15 amino acids. The ends lost 4 bases at V and 1 base at J; junction bases unmatched: 4. The CDR3, as DNA: TGTGCCAGCAGTTCTTGGACTAGCGGATCCTACGAGCAGTACTTC. Translation: CASSSWTSGSYEQYF.

This chain joins TRBV18 and TRBJ1-2; D is unclear. CDR1 KGHSH and CDR2 LQKENI come from the germline V gene. CDR3 length equals 12 residues. The ends were cut back, 6 bases at V and 7 bases at J, with 12 bases in the middle. The CDR3 here is CASSRDIIGYTF. The CDR3 DNA sequence: TGTGCCAGCTCGCGTGACATAATTGGCTACACCTTC.

V usage is TRBV18 and J usage is TRBJ2-7; D could derive from TRBD1 or TRBD2 (5 bases each). The germline V gene has CDR1 KGHSH and CDR2 LQKENI. V was clipped by 6 bases and J by 6 bases, with 24 bases between them. This CDR3 region has 16 residues. CDR3 DNA: TGTGCCAGCTCCCACGAAACCGGGACGGTGGCTCCCGAGCAGTACTTC. Translation gives CASSHETGTVAPEQYF. Based on the CDR3 plus reference TRBV18 and TRBJ2-7, the full variable domain is NAGVMQNPRHLVRRRGQEARLRCSPMKGHSHVYWYRQLPEEGLKFMVYLQKENIIDESGMPKERFSAEFPKEGPSILRIQQVVRGDSAAYFCASSHETGTVAPEQYFGPGTRLTVT.

The V gene is TRBV12-3 or TRBV12-4, the J gene TRBJ1-3; D unclear. The CDR3 contains 12 residues. V was shortened by 7 bases and J by 5 bases, with 9 bases between the two germline ends. The CDR3 coding sequence is TGTGCCAGCACCATAACACGAAACACCATATATTTT. This codes for CASTITRNTIYF.

The rearrangement joins TRBV5-1 to TRBJ1-1; D gene unclear. The CDR3 totals 13 residues. Germline V gene data show CDR1 as SGHRS and CDR2 as YFSETQ. V was cut by 2 bases and J by 4 bases, with 9 bases left in between. The CDR3 here is CASSFTDVTEAFF. CDR3 nucleotide sequence: TGCGCCAGCAGCTTCACTGATGTCACTGAAGCTTTCTTT.